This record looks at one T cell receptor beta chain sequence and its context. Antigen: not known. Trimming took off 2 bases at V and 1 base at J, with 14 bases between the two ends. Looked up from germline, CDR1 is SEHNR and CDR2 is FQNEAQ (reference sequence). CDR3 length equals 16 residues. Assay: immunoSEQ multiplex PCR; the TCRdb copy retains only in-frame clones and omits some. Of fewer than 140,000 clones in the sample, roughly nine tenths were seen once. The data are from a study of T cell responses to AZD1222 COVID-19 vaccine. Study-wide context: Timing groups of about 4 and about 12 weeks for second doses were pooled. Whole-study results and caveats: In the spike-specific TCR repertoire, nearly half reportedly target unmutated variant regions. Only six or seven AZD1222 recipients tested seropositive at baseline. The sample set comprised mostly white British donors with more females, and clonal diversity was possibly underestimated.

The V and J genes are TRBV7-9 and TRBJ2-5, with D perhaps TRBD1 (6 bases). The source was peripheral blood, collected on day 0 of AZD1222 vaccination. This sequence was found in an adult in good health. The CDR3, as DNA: TGTGCCAGCAGCTTAATGGGGGCTTCCGCCCAAGAGACCCAGTACTTC. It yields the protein CASSLMGASAQETQYF.